The T cell receptor beta chain under discussion was sequenced for a study of PD-1 blockade in mismatch repair-deficient tumors. TCRdb keeps only in-frame clones here, not all; method: immunoSEQ multiplex PCR. The table has around 14,000 clones, 80% to 90% seen once. Turning to this clone: The antigen is not known.

The time point was: roughly ten-day in vitro stimulation with candidate neoantigen peptide 4. This material consisted of cells cultured in vitro, taken from a patient treated with pembrolizumab. This TCR was recovered from an adult with mismatch repair-deficient cancer.

The CDR3: CASSLEPLGMNYGYTF. In DNA form, the CDR3 reads TGTGCCAGCAGCCTCGAGCCCCTTGGCATGAACTATGGCTACACCTTC. The chain links TRBV7-9 to TRBJ1-2; D ambiguous. V lost 5 bases and J lost 2, with 18 bases in between. Germline-derived CDR1 and CDR2 are SEHNR and FQNEAQ (reference sequence). This CDR3 region has 16 residues.